The next 5 T cell receptor beta chains were all read from a single sample in a study of blood T cell repertoires in COVID-19. Measured with immunoSEQ multiplex PCR; TCRdb has only the in-frame clones, and not every one. The table includes under 350,000 clones, approximately 90% detected once. The sequenced sample consisted of peripheral blood. All receptors come from a man aged 40-49 years with acute or convalescent COVID-19.

The rearrangement links TRBV5-1 to TRBJ2-3; 7 nucleotides line up with TRBD2. The CDR3 spans 15 residues. J gave up 1 base and V 9 bases, and 11 bases lay outside the gene matches. In germline, CDR1 is SGHRS, CDR2 YFSETQ. CDR3 in amino acids: CATTTERGRTDTQYF. In DNA, the CDR3 is TGCGCCACCACGACTGAGCGGGGTCGCACAGATACGCAGTATTTT.

V gene TRBV28 combines with J gene TRBJ1-2, with D maybe TRBD1 (6 bases). There are 16 residues in the CDR3. Deletions cut 4 bases from V and 5 bases from J, with 20 bases between. CDR1 and CDR2 from the germline V gene are MDHEN and SYDVKM. This CDR3 is CASSSASESQGYGYTF. In DNA form, the CDR3 reads TGTGCCAGCAGTTCTGCTTCGGAGAGCCAGGGGTATGGCTACACCTTC.

In this sample, this clone turned up a few times. This chain connects TRBV12-3 or TRBV12-4 to TRBJ2-3, with D possibly being TRBD2 (7 bases). The CDR3 has 11 amino acids. CDR3 region: CAEGGGDTQYF. For the CDR3, the DNA is TGTGCAGAAGGGGGGGGAGATACGCAGTATTTT.

The chain combines TRBV12-3 or TRBV12-4 with TRBJ2-1, with D possibly TRBD1 on 6 matching bases. V dropped 7 bases and J dropped 4 bases, with 11 bases sitting between them. The CDR3 contains 13 residues. CDR3 DNA: TGTGCCAGCATCCGGGACACTTACAATGAGCAGTTCTTC. This translates into CASIRDTYNEQFF.

The chain links TRBV5-4 to TRBJ1-6; 7 bases fit TRBD1. This CDR3 spans 15 amino acids. V lost 0 bases and J lost 10; bases outside the gene matches: 7. Germline V CDR1 and CDR2: SGHNT, YYREEE (reference sequence). This CDR3 is CASSLETGIYSPLHF. DNA for the CDR3: TGTGCCAGCAGCTTGGAGACAGGGATTTACTCACCCCTCCACTTT.